This T cell receptor (beta chain) derives from a study of OX40 agonist ivuxolimab in advanced cancers. With regard to the full study: The costimulatory receptor OX40 (CD134) was targeted by ivuxolimab, a fully human IgG2 agonistic monoclonal antibody. The paper reports the monotherapy dose-escalation portion (N of about 50 patients) of the phase I ivuxolimab trial. Partial responses occurred in three dose-escalation patients: two with cutaneous melanoma and one with hepatocellular carcinoma. Among the roughly 52 dose-escalation patients, approximately 20 had hepatocellular carcinoma, approximately 15 melanoma, 9 renal cell carcinoma and 9 head and neck cancer. Intravenous ivuxolimab was administered to patients every 2 weeks at six dose levels: 0.01, 0.1, 0.3, 1.5, 3 and 10 mg/kg. Prior anti-PD-1, anti-PD-L1 or anti-CTLA-4 therapy was permitted, and checkpoint inhibitors had been received by roughly 40% of dose-escalation patients. Peripheral TCRbeta sequencing aimed to test whether ivuxolimab altered TCR sequence diversity and caused clonal T-cell expansion. In the dose-escalation cohort, about four fifths of patients were male, and the mean age was around 65 years with a range of about 20 to 80.

With respect to this clone: Its binding antigen is unknown. There are no base qualities to consult, and no much larger clone falls within one base.

V loses 8 bases, J loses 0 bases, and the germline ends lie 11 bases apart. The CDR3 contains 14 residues, cysteine and phenylalanine counted. Here the CDR3 DNA is all that survives: 42 bases in frame from base 1. In the germline V gene, CDR1 corresponds to MNHEY and CDR2 to SVGAGI. Patients with a history of autoimmune disease or receiving systemic immunosuppression were excluded from the trial. Peripheral blood for TCR sequencing was collected from all dose cohorts at baseline, on cycle 4 day 1, and on cycle 7 day 1. Samples were obtained from an open-label, multicenter, first-in-human phase I dose-escalation trial of ivuxolimab. Adults with locally advanced or metastatic melanoma, renal cell carcinoma, hepatocellular carcinoma or head and neck squamous cell carcinoma were enrolled in the trial. Before TCR sequencing, CD4+ and CD8+ T cells were separately sorted from peripheral blood. Beyond this particular receptor, the publication reports: Clonal expansion of both CD4+ and CD8+ blood T cells was observed from baseline to week 6 at doses 0.1 to 3.0 mg/kg. After ivuxolimab, CD8+ T cells had more expanded clones than CD4+ T cells on average. Partial responders in the 0.1-3.0 mg/kg groups had among the lowest normalized peripheral clonal expansion, especially among CD8+ T cells. The antigen specificity of the clonally expanded peripheral T cells was not determined. Low levels of normalized T-cell clonal expansion were also seen in some patients who did not respond.

Genomic DNA was isolated from the sorted cells so that the TCRbeta CDR3 region could be sequenced. The immunoSEQ Assay was used for sequencing of TCRbeta CDR3 regions. The table was pulled from immuneACCESS by TCRdb, which kept in-frame rearrangements only. Such tables lose some clones; where checked, under half of the loss comes from unresolved V genes, and the rest has no known cause. The sample table records about 120,000 clones; 93% of these occur just once. Of the sample, approximately 0.15% is held by the ten largest clones. The chain uses TRBV6-5 and TRBJ2-1; a tentative D match to TRBD1 spans 6 bases. Sample: CD4+ or CD8+ T cells sorted from blood, taken in a trial of the OX40 agonist ivuxolimab. This clonotype originated in an adult with an advanced solid tumor such as melanoma, head and neck, liver or kidney cancer. The base sequence is TGTGCCAGCGGCGGACAGAGCTCCTACAATGAGCAGTTCTTC. It encodes CASGGQSSYNEQFF.